This passage covers 12 T cell receptor beta chains from one sample sequenced in a study of CD8+ T cells in alopecia areata. TCR sequencing used cDNA made by reverse transcription of extracted RNA. The assay was immunoSEQ multiplex PCR, and TCRdb's table has in-frame clones only and misses some. Singletons are absent from the sample, which has 250,000 or so clones. It was with CD4, CD8alpha, NKG2D, NKG2ACE and other markers that pooled cutaneous lymph node cells were sorted. Sequenced: CD4+ T cells sorted from a lymph node. Source of these receptors: a C3H/HeJ mouse with alopecia areata. This strain has MHC haplotype H2-k.

This clone has only a few counts. Gene and germline names: mouse. The read comes to an end 3 residues before the CDR3 does, leaving the germline J gene to fill in the end. This chain links TRBV1 with TRBJ1-6, with 7 bases that match TRBD1. TRBJ1-6 is an ORF, and what it does is uncertain. Germline values: CDR1 NSQYPW, CDR2 LRSPGD (reference sequence). The CDR3 has 15 residues. The V and J ends lost 4 bases and 3 bases, in that order; junction bases with no gene match: 3. The sequenced CDR3 bases are TGCACCTGCAGTGGGAGACAGGGCTATAATTCGCCC. Protein sequence: CTCSGRQGYNSP. The entire CDR3 reads CTCSGRQGYNSPLYF.

This clone was seen more than once but under ten times. The genes and germline here are from mouse. The read terminates 4 residues before the CDR3 end, so the remaining end is supplied by the germline J gene. This chain links TRBV13-3 with TRBJ2-3, with TRBD1 identical over 7 bases. V shed 6 bases, J shed 0 bases, and the junction held 7 bases outside the gene matches. The germline CDR1 and CDR2 sequences are NNHDY and SYVADS. The CDR3 sequence is 15 residues long. Incomplete CDR3 DNA: TGTGCCAGCACCCGACAGGGAGGAAGTGCAGAA. Encoded protein: CASTRQGGSAE. The entire CDR3 is CASTRQGGSAETLYF.

The sample holds a few counts of this clone. Mouse gene names and germline throughout. The observed sequence ends 4 residues before the CDR3 terminus, with the missing tail filled in from the germline J gene. The chain combines TRBV12-1 with TRBJ2-1; 9 bases agree with TRBD1. Losses at the gene ends were 0 bases for V and 3 bases for J; bases not matched to a gene: 5. Germline-derived CDR1 and CDR2 are SGHSN and HYEKVE. This CDR3 is 16 amino acids long. The CDR3 here is CASSLTGTGRYAEQFF. Incomplete CDR3 DNA: TGTGCCAGCTCTCTCACCGGGACAGGGCGCTATGCT.

The table lists this clone with a few counts. The gene names given are mouse names. The covered CDR3 bases are TGTGCCAGCGGACTGGGGGGGCGTGACACCGGG. It yields the protein CASGLGGRDTG. In full, the CDR3 reads CASGLGGRDTGQLYF. The chain combines TRBV13-2 with TRBJ2-2; 11 bases align to TRBD2. The CDR3 end falls 4 residues outside the read, so it is completed with the germline J gene. The CDR3 is 15 residues long. Germline V lookup: CDR1 NNHNN, CDR2 SYGAGS (reference sequence). The V gene end was trimmed by 5 bases and the J gene end by 3 bases; junction bases not matched to a gene: 3.

This clone has just a few counts. The germline and genes are mouse ones. Read data end 4 residues before the CDR3 end; the end is taken from the germline J gene. Different DNA sequences within this sample yield the same CDR3. The rearrangement links TRBV1 to TRBJ2-1, with a weak D call TRBD1 (5 bases). The CDR3 consists of 13 residues. V lost 0 bases to trimming and J lost 5 bases, with 5 bases between them. Germline V CDR1 and CDR2: NSQYPW, LRSPGD (reference sequence). CDR3 DNA (partial): TGCACCTGCAGTGCAGACAGGGATGCT. Its protein is CTCSADRDA. The entire CDR3 is CTCSADRDAEQFF.

Comments on this clone: Gene names follow the mouse nomenclature. The read stops 4 residues short of the end of the CDR3; the missing end is completed from the germline J gene. The V gene is TRBV19, the J gene TRBJ2-1; 8 nucleotides match TRBD2. The CDR3 is made up of 15 amino acids. The trim removed 2 bases at V and 6 bases at J, leaving 7 bases unmatched. Germline V CDR1 and CDR2: FNHDT, SITEND (reference sequence). The CDR3 DNA, read in part, is TGTGCCAGCAGTATCCCGGCTGGGGGGCTTGCT. Encoded protein: CASSIPAGGLA. The CDR3 as a whole reads CASSIPAGGLAEQFF. Drawing the rest from reference TRBV19 and TRBJ2-1, the complete variable domain is GGIITQTPKFLIGQEGQKLTLKCQQNFNHDTMYWYRQDSGKGLRLIYYSITENDLQKGDLSEGYDASREKKSSFSLTVTSAQKNEMAVFLCASSIPAGGLAEQFFGPGTRLTVL.

This clone has a handful of counts. Gene names refer to mouse genes. Read coverage stops 4 residues before the CDR3 terminus; the germline J gene supplies the remainder. This chain connects TRBV5 to TRBJ2-1; TRBD1 aligns across 7 bases. With 4 bases clipped from V and 4 bases from J, the junction kept 4 bases outside the gene matches. The CDR3 has 14 amino acids. Germline V lookup: CDR1 LGHNA, CDR2 YNLKQL (reference sequence). The sequenced CDR3 bases are TGTGCCAGCAGCCCCGGGACAGAATATGCT. Translating gives CASSPGTEYA. The whole CDR3 sequence is CASSPGTEYAEQFF.

Worth noting for this clone: Genes and germline are mouse. The CDR3 end falls 4 residues outside the read, so it is completed with the germline J gene. The rearrangement links TRBV5 to TRBJ2-7; tentative D call: TRBD1 (6 bases). The ends were cut back, 4 bases at V and 3 bases at J, with 10 bases in the middle. The CDR3 length is 13 residues. From germline, CDR1 is LGHNA and CDR2 YNLKQL (reference sequence). CDR3 residues: CASSPWDNYEQYF. CDR3 bases read: TGTGCCAGCAGCCCCTGGGACAACTAT.

This clone has only a few counts. The genes are named according to mouse. The read stops 4 residues short of the end of the CDR3; the missing end is completed from the germline J gene. The V and J genes are TRBV3 and TRBJ1-2; a possible D gene is TRBD1 (6 bases). V lost 4 bases and J 2 bases, leaving 11 bases between the germline ends. Germline lookup yields CDR1 SNHLY and CDR2 FYNGKV (reference sequence). The CDR3 runs to 14 residues. The CDR3 sequence: CASSSLRGNSDYTF. The part of the CDR3 DNA that was read is TGTGCCAGCAGCTCTCTAAGGGGGAACTCC.

This clone was seen only a few times. The listed genes are named as in mouse. From the germline J gene comes the end of the CDR3, since the read stops 4 residues before it. The chain joins TRBV13-3 to TRBJ2-1; the match to TRBD2 covers 7 bases. Trimming at V came to 3 bases and at J to 5 bases, leaving 5 bases not matched to a gene. The germline V gene has CDR1 NNHDY and CDR2 SYVADS. The CDR3 covers 14 residues. The CDR3 loop reads CASSGGGGHAEQFF. Partial CDR3 DNA: TGTGCCAGCAGTGGCGGGGGGGGTCATGCT.

This clone came up a few times. Gene names are the mouse ones. The CDR3 end lies 4 residues beyond the end of the read and is filled in from the germline J gene. The chain recombines TRBV13-2 with TRBJ2-5, with 10 positions matching TRBD2. The CDR3 spans 15 residues. Per the germline V gene, CDR1 is NNHNN and CDR2 is SYGAGS (reference sequence). The CDR3 region is CASGSWGGASDTQYF. The sequenced part of the CDR3 DNA is TGTGCCAGCGGTAGCTGGGGGGGCGCATCAGAC.

This clone was seen more than once but under ten times. These gene names are mouse names. The CDR3 is cut off 4 residues early in the read; its end comes from the germline J gene. The V gene is TRBV14, the J gene TRBJ2-4, with 9 bases identical to TRBD2. Looked up from germline, CDR1 is SGHDT and CDR2 is FRDEAV. V shed 2 bases and J 0 bases; nucleotides not matched to a gene: 4. The CDR3 consists of 16 residues. The sequenced part of the CDR3 DNA is TGTGCCAGCAGTTTTAGGGACTGGGCCAGTCAAAAC. This sequence encodes CASSFRDWASQN. The CDR3 as a whole reads CASSFRDWASQNTLYF.